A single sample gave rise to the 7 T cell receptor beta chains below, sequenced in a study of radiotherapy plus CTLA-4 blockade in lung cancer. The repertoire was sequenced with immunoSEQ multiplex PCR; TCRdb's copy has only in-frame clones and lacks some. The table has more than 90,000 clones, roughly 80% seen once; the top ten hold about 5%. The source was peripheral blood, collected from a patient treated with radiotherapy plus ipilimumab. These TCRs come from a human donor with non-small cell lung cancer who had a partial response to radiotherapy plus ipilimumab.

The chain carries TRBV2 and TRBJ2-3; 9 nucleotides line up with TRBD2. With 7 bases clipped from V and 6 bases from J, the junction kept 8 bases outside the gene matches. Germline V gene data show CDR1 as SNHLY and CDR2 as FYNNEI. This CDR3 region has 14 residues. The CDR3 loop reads CASIRREGLDTQYF. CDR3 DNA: TGTGCCAGCATCAGGCGGGAGGGCCTCGATACGCAGTATTTT.

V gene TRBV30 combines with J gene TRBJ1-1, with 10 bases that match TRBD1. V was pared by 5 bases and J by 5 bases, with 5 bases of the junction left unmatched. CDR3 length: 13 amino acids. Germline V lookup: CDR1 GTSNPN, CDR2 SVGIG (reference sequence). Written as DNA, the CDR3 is TGTGCCTGGTCTGGACAGGGGGTGACTGAAGCTTTCTTT. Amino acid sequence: CAWSGQGVTEAFF.

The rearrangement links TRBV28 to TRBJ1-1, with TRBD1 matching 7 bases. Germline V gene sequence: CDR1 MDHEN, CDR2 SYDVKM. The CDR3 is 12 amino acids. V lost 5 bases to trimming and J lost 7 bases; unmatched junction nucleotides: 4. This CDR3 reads CASSNRGVEAFF. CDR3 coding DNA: TGTGCCAGCAGTAACAGGGGCGTTGAAGCTTTCTTT.

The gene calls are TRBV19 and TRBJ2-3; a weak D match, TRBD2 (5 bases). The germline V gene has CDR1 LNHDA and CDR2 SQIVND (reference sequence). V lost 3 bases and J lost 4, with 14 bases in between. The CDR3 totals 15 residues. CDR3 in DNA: TGTGCCAGTAGTATTCGCCCCGGGAAGGCAGATACGCAGTATTTT. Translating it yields CASSIRPGKADTQYF.

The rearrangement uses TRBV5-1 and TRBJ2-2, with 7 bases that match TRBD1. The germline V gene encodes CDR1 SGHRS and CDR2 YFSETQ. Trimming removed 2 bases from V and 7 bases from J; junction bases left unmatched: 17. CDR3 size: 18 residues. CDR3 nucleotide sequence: TGCGCCAGCAGCTTCATACAGGGGAATGGTGGTTCGAGCGGGGAGCTGTTTTTT. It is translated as CASSFIQGNGGSSGELFF.

The DNA of the CDR3 is TGTGCCAGCAGCGTAGGGGGGGGAAGTGCTAGCACAGATACGCAGTATTTT. Translation gives CASSVGGGSASTDTQYF. V usage is TRBV9 and J usage is TRBJ2-3; 7 nucleotides line up with TRBD2. The junction had 7 bases not matched to a gene; V was cut back by 0 bases and J by 0 bases. This CDR3 is 17 amino acids long. CDR1 SGDLS and CDR2 YYNGEE come from the germline V gene.

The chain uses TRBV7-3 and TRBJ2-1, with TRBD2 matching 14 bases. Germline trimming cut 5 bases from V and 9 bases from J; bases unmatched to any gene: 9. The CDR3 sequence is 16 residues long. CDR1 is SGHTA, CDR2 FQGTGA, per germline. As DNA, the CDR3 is TGTGCCAGCAGCCCTATGGGACTAGCGGGAGCTGGTGAGCAGTTCTTC. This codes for CASSPMGLAGAGEQFF. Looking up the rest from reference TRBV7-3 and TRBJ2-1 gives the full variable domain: GAGVSQTPSNKVTEKGKYVELRCDPISGHTALYWYRQSLGQGPEFLIYFQGTGAADDSGLPNDRFFAVRPEGSVSTLKIQRTERGDSAVYLCASSPMGLAGAGEQFFGPGTRLTVL.